This TCR beta chain was captured in a study of cytomegalovirus exposure and HLA in healthy donors. Study-level findings and limits: Researchers counted 164 TCR beta chains as cytomegalovirus-associated.

Germline V gene lookup returns CDR1 MDHEN and CDR2 SYDVKM. The CDR3 totals 14 residues. Of note for this clone: Its specificity is unknown. One end of the junction is discordant with germline, which a read error may explain.

Libraries were prepared by immunoSEQ multiplex PCR; TCRdb keeps only in-frame clonotypes and omits some of them. The repertoire has fewer than 120,000 clones, 88% of them found once; the top ten carry 1.4% to 1.5%. V and J are TRBV28 and TRBJ1-2; a weak D match, TRBD1 (5 bases). The sample consisted of PBMCs. This receptor was taken from a woman in her 30s in good health and CMV-seropositive. CDR3 in amino acids: CASSLTGTGYDYTF. Here the CDR3 DNA reads TGTGCCAGCAGTTTAACAGGCACTGGATATGACTACACCTTC.